These T cell receptor beta chains were read from a single sample in a study of immune cell composition in non-small cell lung cancer. Profiled with immunoSEQ multiplex PCR; TCRdb holds only in-frame clones, not every one. Here the sample spans about 6,600 clones, under 90% being singletons. Sequencing was performed on non-adjacent lung tissue. These receptor sequences come from a human donor with non-small cell lung cancer. The CDR3 runs from the conserved cysteine through the conserved F or W. The order of the fields is D gene, V gene, J gene, clone size, CDR3 length, CDR3 DNA, CDR3 protein. D genes are given only for firm matches. Clone size is stated in some rows and not others, as once, few, many or a class when expanded.

>NA|TRBV6-1|TRBJ1-2|NA|14
TGTGCCAGCAGTGAAGGCACAGGATCCTATGGCTACACCTTC
CASSEGTGSYGYTF
>NA|TRBV19|TRBJ1-5|NA|14
TGTGCCAGTAGTATGGGGGGAGAAGAGCAGCCCCAGCATTTT
CASSMGGEEQPQHF
>TRBD2|TRBV7-2|TRBJ2-2|NA|16
TGTGCCAGCAGCTGGAGGCCTAGCGGGTACCCCGGGGAGCTGTTTTTT
CASSWRPSGYPGELFF
>TRBD1|TRBV7-6|TRBJ1-1|NA|13
TGTGCCAGCAGCAAACAGGGGTACACTGAAGCTTTCTTT
CASSKQGYTEAFF
>NA|TRBV9|TRBJ1-2|NA|15
TGTGCCAGCAGCGCGGGGGTTGCGGGGTACTATGGCTACACCTTC
CASSAGVAGYYGYTF
>TRBD2|TRBV5-5|TRBJ2-7|NA|17
TGTGCCAGCAGCTTTAGAGCGGTCGGGAGGTCGACCTACGAGCAGTACTTC
CASSFRAVGRSTYEQYF
>TRBD1|TRBV19|TRBJ1-5|NA|13
TGTGCCAGTGGGGACAGGATGCGCCAGCCCCAGCATTTT
CASGDRMRQPQHF
>TRBD1|TRBV28|TRBJ2-1|NA|17
TGTGCCAGCAGTCCCCTACAGGGGGCGAGCTCCTACAATGAGCAGTTCTTC
CASSPLQGASSYNEQFF
>TRBD1|TRBV29-1|TRBJ1-2|NA|15
TGCAGCGTTGCGGGGCCGATACAGGGGAGGCATGGCTACACCTTC
CSVAGPIQGRHGYTF
>NA|TRBV18|TRBJ2-1|NA|13
TGTGCCAGCTCACCGGATCAGGGGGGACAACAGTTCTTC
CASSPDQGGQQFF
>NA|TRBV7-9|TRBJ1-1|NA|13
TGTGCCAGCAGCTTCGGGGATCTGGCGGAAGCTTTCTTT
CASSFGDLAEAFF
>TRBD2|TRBV14|TRBJ2-1|NA|15
TGTGCCAGCAGCTCCTGGACTAGCGGGGGGTTTAAGCAGTTCTTC
CASSSWTSGGFKQFF
>TRBD2|TRBV7-3|TRBJ2-7|once|14
TGTGCCAGCAGCTTAAGCGGGAGTCAGTACGAGCAGTACTTC
CASSLSGSQYEQYF
>NA|TRBV4-2|TRBJ2-1|NA|14
TGTGCCAGCAGCCAAGAGTTTGACGGGTTTTTACAGTTCTTC
CASSQEFDGFLQFF
>TRBD1|TRBV5-1|TRBJ2-3|NA|16
TGCGCCAGCAGCTTGGTACCGACAGGGGTAGGGGATACGCAGTATTTT
CASSLVPTGVGDTQYF
>TRBD1|TRBV4-2|TRBJ2-6|NA|17
TGTGCCAGCAGCGAAGGACAGGGGCAAGCTGGGGCCAACGTCCTGACTTTC
CASSEGQGQAGANVLTF
>TRBD2|TRBV4-1|TRBJ2-7|NA|15
TGCGCCAGCAGCCCTACTAGCGGGGGACTCTACGAGCAGTACTTC
CASSPTSGGLYEQYF